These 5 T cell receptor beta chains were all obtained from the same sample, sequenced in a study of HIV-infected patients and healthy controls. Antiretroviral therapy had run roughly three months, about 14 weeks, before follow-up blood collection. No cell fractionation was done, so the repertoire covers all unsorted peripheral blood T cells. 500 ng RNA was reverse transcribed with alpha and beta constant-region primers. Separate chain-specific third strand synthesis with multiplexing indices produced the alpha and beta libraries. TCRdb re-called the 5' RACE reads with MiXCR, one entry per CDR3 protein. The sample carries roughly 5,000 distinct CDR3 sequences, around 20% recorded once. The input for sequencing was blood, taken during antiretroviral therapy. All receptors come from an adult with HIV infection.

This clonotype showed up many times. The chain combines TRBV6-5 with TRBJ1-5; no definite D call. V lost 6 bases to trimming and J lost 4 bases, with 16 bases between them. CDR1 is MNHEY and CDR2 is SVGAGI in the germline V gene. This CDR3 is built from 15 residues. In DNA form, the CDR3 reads TGTGCCAGCAGCCCCTTTCGACAAGGGAATCAGCCCCAGCATTTT. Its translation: CASSPFRQGNQPQHF.

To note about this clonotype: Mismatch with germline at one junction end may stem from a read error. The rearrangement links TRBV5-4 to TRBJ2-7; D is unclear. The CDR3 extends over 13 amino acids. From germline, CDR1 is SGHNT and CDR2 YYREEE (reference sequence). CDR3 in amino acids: CASSSAISHEQYF. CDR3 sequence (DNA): TGTGCCAGCAGCTCCGCCATCTCCCACGAGCAGTACTTC.

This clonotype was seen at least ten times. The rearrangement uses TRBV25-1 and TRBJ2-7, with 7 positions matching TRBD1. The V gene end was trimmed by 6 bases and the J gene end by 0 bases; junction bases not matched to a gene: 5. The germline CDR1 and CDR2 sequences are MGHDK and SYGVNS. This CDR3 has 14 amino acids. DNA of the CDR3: TGTGCCAGCAGCCGGGGACAGAGCTCCTACGAGCAGTACTTC. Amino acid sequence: CASSRGQSSYEQYF.

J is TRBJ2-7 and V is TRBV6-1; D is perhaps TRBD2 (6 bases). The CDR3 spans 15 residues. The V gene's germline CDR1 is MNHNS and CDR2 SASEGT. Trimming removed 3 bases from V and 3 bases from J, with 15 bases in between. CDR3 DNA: TGTGCCAGCAGTGAGCCGGGAGCCCCAGGCTACGAGCAGTACTTC. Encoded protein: CASSEPGAPGYEQYF.

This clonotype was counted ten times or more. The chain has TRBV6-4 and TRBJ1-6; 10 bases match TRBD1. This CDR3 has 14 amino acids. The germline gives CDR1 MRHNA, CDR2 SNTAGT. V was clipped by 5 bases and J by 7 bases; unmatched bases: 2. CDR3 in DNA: TGTGCCAGCAGTCCGGGACAGGGGAATTCACCCCTCCACTTT. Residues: CASSPGQGNSPLHF.